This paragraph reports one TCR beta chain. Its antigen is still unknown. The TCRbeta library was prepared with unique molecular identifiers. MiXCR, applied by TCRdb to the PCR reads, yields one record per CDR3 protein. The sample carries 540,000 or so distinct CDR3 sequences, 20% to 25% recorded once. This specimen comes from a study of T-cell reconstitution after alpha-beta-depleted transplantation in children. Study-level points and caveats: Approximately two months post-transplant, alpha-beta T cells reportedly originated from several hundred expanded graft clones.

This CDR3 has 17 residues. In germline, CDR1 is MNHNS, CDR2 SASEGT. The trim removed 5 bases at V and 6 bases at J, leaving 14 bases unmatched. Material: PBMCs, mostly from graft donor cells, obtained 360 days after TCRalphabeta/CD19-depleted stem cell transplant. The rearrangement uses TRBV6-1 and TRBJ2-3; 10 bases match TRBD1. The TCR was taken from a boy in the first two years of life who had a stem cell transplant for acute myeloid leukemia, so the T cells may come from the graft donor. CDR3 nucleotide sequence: TGTGCCAGCAGTACCAACCCCGGGACAGGGGACACGGATACGCAGTATTTT. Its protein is CASSTNPGTGDTDTQYF.